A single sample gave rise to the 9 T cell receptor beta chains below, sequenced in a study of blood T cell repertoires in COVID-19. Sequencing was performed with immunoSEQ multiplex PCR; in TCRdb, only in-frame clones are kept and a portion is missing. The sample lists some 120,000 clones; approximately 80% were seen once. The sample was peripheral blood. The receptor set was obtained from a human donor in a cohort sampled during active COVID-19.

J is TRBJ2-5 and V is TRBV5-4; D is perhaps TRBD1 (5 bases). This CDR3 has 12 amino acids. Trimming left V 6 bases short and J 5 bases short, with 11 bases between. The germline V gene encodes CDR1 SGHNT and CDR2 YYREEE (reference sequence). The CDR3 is CASKGQGETQYF. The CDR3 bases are TGTGCCAGCAAAGGACAAGGGGAGACCCAGTACTTC. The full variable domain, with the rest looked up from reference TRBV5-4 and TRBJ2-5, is ETGVTQSPTHLIKTRGQQVTLRCSSQSGHNTVSWYQQALGQGPQFIFQYYREEENGRGNFPPRFSGLQFPNYSSELNVNALELDDSALYLCASKGQGETQYFGPGTRLLVL.

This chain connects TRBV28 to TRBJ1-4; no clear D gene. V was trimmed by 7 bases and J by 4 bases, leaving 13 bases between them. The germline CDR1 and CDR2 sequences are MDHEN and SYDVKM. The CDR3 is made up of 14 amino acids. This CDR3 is CASTAHGDNEKLFF. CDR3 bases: TGTGCCAGCACCGCCCACGGAGATAATGAAAAACTGTTTTTT.

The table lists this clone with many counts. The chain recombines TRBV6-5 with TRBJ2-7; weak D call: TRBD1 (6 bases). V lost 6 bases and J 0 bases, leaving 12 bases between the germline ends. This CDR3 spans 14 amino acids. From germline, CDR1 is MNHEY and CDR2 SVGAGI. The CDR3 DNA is TGTGCCAGCAGAGGACAGCCGACCTCCTACGAGCAGTACTTC. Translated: CASRGQPTSYEQYF.

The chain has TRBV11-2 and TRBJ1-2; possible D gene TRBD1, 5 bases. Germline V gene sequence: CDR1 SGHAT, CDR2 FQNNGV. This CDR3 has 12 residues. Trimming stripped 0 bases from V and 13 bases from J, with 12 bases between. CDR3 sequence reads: CASSLEGRVFTF. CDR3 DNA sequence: TGTGCCAGCAGCTTAGAGGGCAGGGTTTTCACCTTC.

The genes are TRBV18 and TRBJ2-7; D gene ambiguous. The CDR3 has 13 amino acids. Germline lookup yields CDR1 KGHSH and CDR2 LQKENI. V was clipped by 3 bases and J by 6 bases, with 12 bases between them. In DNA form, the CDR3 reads TGTGCCAGCTCACCTCTCCCTAGTGGCGAGCAGTACTTC. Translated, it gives CASSPLPSGEQYF.

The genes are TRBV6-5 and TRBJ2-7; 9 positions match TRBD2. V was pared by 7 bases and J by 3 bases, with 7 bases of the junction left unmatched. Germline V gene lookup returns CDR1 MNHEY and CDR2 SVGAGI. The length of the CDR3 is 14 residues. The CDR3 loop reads CASNAGGVFYEQYF. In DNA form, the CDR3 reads TGTGCCAGCAATGCGGGAGGGGTTTTCTACGAGCAGTACTTC.

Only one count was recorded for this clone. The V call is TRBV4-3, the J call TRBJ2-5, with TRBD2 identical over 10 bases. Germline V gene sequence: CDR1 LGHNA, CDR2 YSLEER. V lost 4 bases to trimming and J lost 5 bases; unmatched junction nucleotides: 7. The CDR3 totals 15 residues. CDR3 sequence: CASSPTSGAGETQYF. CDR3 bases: TGCGCCAGCAGCCCTACTAGCGGGGCAGGGGAGACCCAGTACTTC.

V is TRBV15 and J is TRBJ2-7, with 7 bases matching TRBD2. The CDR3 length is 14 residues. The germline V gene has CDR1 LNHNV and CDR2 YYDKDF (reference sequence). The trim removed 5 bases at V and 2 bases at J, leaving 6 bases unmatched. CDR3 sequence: CATSPGGVAYEQYF. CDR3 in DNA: TGTGCCACCAGCCCGGGAGGCGTAGCCTACGAGCAGTACTTC. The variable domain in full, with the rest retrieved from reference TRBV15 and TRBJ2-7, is DAMVIQNPRYQVTQFGKPVTLSCSQTLNHNVMYWYQQKSSQAPKLLFHYYDKDFNNEADTPDNFQSRRPNTSFCFLDIRSPGLGDTAMYLCATSPGGVAYEQYFGPGTRLTVT.

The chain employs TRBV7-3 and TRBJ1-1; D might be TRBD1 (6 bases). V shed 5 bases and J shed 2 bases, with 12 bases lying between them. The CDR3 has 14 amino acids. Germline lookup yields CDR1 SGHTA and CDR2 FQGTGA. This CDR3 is CASSPGHDNTEAFF. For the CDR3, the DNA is TGTGCCAGCAGCCCGGGACACGACAACACTGAAGCTTTCTTT.